The present T cell receptor beta chain was sequenced within a study of neoadjuvant anti-PD-1 for oral cavity cancer. Study overall: Non-progressing patients received a fourth nivolumab dose near day 43, then surgery on days 50-56.

TCRdb's copy holds only in-frame clones and misses some; the assay was immunoSEQ multiplex PCR. The sample shows almost 7,000 clones, 72% of them seen only once. V was clipped by 4 bases and J by 6 bases; unmatched bases: 7. Germline CDR1 is SGHTA and CDR2 is FQGNSA. The CDR3 has 16 residues. The clonotype originates from a person between 40 and 85 years old with oral cavity squamous cell carcinoma. The sequenced sample was PBMCs, obtained before nivolumab (anti-PD-1) treatment. The V call is TRBV7-2, the J call TRBJ1-6; TRBD1 matches at 9 bases. The CDR3, as DNA: TGTGCCAGCAGCTCCACAGGGGGCTCACCTAATTCACCCCTCCACTTT. Its protein is CASSSTGGSPNSPLHF.